Following are 26 T cell receptor beta chains from one sample sequenced in a study of cytomegalovirus exposure and HLA in healthy donors. Researchers ran the PCR with 60 Vbeta and 13 Jbeta primers. Profiling relied on immunoSEQ multiplex PCR, and the TCRdb table lists in-frame clones only, not all of them. This table holds approximately 85,000 clones, over 70% found once. Sequencing was performed on PBMCs. The receptors stem from a woman aged 50 to 60 in good health and CMV-seropositive.

This clone has only one observation. The chain has TRBV11-2 and TRBJ2-7, with 11 positions matching TRBD2. V lost 4 bases and J lost 0; bases outside the gene matches: 14. The CDR3 totals 19 residues. Germline CDR1 and CDR2: SGHAT and FQNNGV. As DNA, the CDR3 is TGTGCCAGCAGCTCCTTGGGGGCTAGCGGGAGGCCAAGCTCCTACGAGCAGTACGTC. Protein sequence: CASSSLGASGRPSSYEQYV.

The V gene is TRBV7-8, the J gene TRBJ1-1; 9 nucleotides agree with TRBD1. The germline CDR1 and CDR2 sequences are SGHVS and FQNEAQ. The CDR3 contains 15 residues. V dropped 5 bases and J dropped 3; count of bases not matched to a gene: 7. In nucleotides, the CDR3 is TGTGCCAGCAGCAACAAAAGGACAGGGGACACTGAAGCTTTCTTT. It specifies CASSNKRTGDTEAFF.

This clone appeared once. This CDR3 reads CASSIGGESNQPQHF. CDR3 DNA sequence: TGTGCCAGTAGTATAGGGGGGGAAAGCAATCAGCCCCAGCATTTT. The V call is TRBV19, the J call TRBJ1-5; D possibly corresponds to TRBD1 (5 bases). The CDR3 spans 15 residues. Germline CDR1 LNHDA, CDR2 SQIVND (reference sequence). With 1 base removed from V and 1 base from J, the gap between germline ends came to 8 bases.

The chain uses TRBV5-1 and TRBJ2-5, with TRBD1 matching over 8 bases. The CDR3 runs 16 residues. The junction had 13 bases not matched to a gene; V was cut back by 5 bases and J by 4 bases. Germline loops: CDR1 SGHRS, CDR2 YFSETQ. The CDR3 nucleotides read TGCGCCAGCAGTTCCCAGGCTGCAGGGGGCGGAGAGACCCAGTACTTC. Its translation: CASSSQAAGGGETQYF.

This chain joins TRBV28 and TRBJ2-7, with TRBD1 as a possible D gene (6 bases). CDR3 size: 16 residues. The V and J ends lost 3 bases and 5 bases respectively, with 20 bases between them. CDR1 is MDHEN, CDR2 SYDVKM, per germline. The CDR3 loop is CASSLGAGFGRDEQYV. The CDR3 DNA reads as TGTGCCAGCAGTTTGGGGGCTGGCTTTGGCAGGGACGAGCAGTACGTC.

Worth noting for this clone: One junction end does not reproduce the germline sequence, and a read error may be involved. V and J are TRBV7-9 and TRBJ1-4, with D perhaps matching TRBD1 (5 bases). CDR1 is SEHNR, CDR2 FQNEAQ, per germline (reference sequence). The CDR3 loop spans 13 amino acids. The CDR3 protein is CSSSLVQGTKLFF. The CDR3 nucleotides read TGTTCCAGCAGCTTAGTCCAGGGTACAAAACTGTTTTTT.

The V call is TRBV10-1, the J call TRBJ2-7, with D unresolved. Germline CDR1 WNHNN, CDR2 SYGVQD (reference sequence). V dropped 0 bases and J dropped 6 bases, with 9 bases sitting between them. The CDR3 totals 13 residues. The CDR3 DNA reads as TGCGCCAGCAGTGAGTCGGGCACTTCCGAGCAGTACGTC. It codes for CASSESGTSEQYV.

The chain combines TRBV5-4 with TRBJ1-1; no clear D. The length of the CDR3 is 16 residues. The germline CDR1 and CDR2 sequences are SGHNT and YYREEE (reference sequence). Trimming stripped 0 bases from V and 0 bases from J, with 12 bases between. In nucleotides, the CDR3 is TGTGCCAGCAGCTTGGGGGCAGCCTCTATGAACACTGAAGCTTTCTTT. This translates into CASSLGAASMNTEAFF.

The chain recombines TRBV5-1 with TRBJ2-1; 8 bases fit TRBD2. The V gene's germline CDR1 is SGHRS and CDR2 YFSETQ. The CDR3 is 13 residues long. V shed 1 base, J shed 12 bases, and the junction held 6 bases outside the gene matches. CDR3 sequence reads: CASSLTSGSGQFF. For the CDR3, the DNA is TGCGCCAGCAGCTTGACGAGCGGGAGCGGGCAGTTCTTC.

This sequence joins TRBV13 and TRBJ1-5; 9 nucleotides line up with TRBD1. The CDR3 consists of 14 residues. J was trimmed by 7 bases and V by 5 bases; bases with no gene match: 6. CDR1 is PRHDT, CDR2 FYEKMQ, per germline (reference sequence). This CDR3 is CASSLRQGGQPQHF. CDR3 nucleotide sequence: TGTGCCAGCAGCCTCAGACAGGGGGGGCAGCCCCAGCATTTT.

V gene TRBV6-5 combines with J gene TRBJ1-2; D unresolved. The CDR3 runs to 12 residues. V gave up 2 bases and J gave up 5 bases, with 6 bases separating them. CDR1 and CDR2 (germline): MNHEY, SVGAGI. As DNA, the CDR3 is TGTGCCAGCAGTTACCCCGGGTATGGCTACACCTTC. This codes for CASSYPGYGYTF.

This chain connects TRBV6-6 to TRBJ1-4, with a tentative D call TRBD1 (5 bases). The CDR3 has 13 residues. Trimming took 6 bases from V and 8 from J, leaving 13 bases between them. Per germline, CDR1 MNHNY and CDR2 SVGAGI (reference sequence). The CDR3 bases are TGTGCCAGCAGACCGGGGGGTTCGGAAAAACTGTTTTTT. Translated: CASRPGGSEKLFF.

The chain recombines TRBV5-6 with TRBJ2-1; possibly TRBD1 for D (5 bases). CDR1 and CDR2 (germline): SGHDT, YYEEEE. The CDR3 covers 13 residues. Trimming left V 6 bases short and J 4 bases short, with 11 bases between. The DNA of the CDR3 is TGTGCCAGCACCCCAGGGATTTACAATGAGCAGTTCTTC. The encoded protein is CASTPGIYNEQFF.

The chain has TRBV20-1 and TRBJ1-2, with 7 nucleotides matching TRBD1. J lost 12 bases, V lost 4 bases, and 5 bases had no gene match. The CDR3 has 10 amino acids. Germline assignment: CDR1 DFQATT and CDR2 SNEGSKA (reference sequence). The CDR3 DNA reads as TGCAGTGCTAACGACAGGGCGCACACCTTC. This gives the protein CSANDRAHTF.

This sequence joins TRBV18 and TRBJ1-3; 9 nucleotides agree with TRBD1. The length of the CDR3 is 15 residues. Germline V gene lookup returns CDR1 KGHSH and CDR2 LQKENI. With V trimmed by 3 bases and J by 3 bases, 3 bases remained unmatched. The CDR3 is CASSPNRGLGNTIYF. CDR3 bases: TGTGCCAGCTCACCGAACAGGGGGCTTGGAAACACCATATATTTT.

The chain employs TRBV11-2 and TRBJ2-1, with a tentative D call TRBD1 (5 bases). The germline V gene encodes CDR1 SGHAT and CDR2 FQNNGV. This CDR3 comprises 14 residues. Trimming took 0 bases from V and 6 from J, leaving 9 bases between them. The CDR3 nucleotides are TGTGCCAGCAGCTTAGATAGGACATCCAATGAGCAGTTCTTC. This codes for CASSLDRTSNEQFF.

The chain is built from TRBV5-1 and TRBJ1-1; D ambiguous. The CDR3 consists of 14 residues. Germline CDR1 SGHRS, CDR2 YFSETQ. V shed 0 bases and J shed 1 base, with 7 bases lying between them. CDR3 residues: CASSLAAGNTEAFF. Written as DNA, the CDR3 is TGCGCCAGCAGCTTGGCCGCAGGGAACACTGAAGCTTTCTTT.

This clone was counted only a few times. The rearrangement uses TRBV4-1 and TRBJ2-3; D gene uncertain. The germline V and J ends were trimmed by 3 bases and 6 bases, with 10 bases remaining between them. The CDR3 sequence is 13 residues long. Germline loops: CDR1 MGHRA, CDR2 YSYEKL. CDR3 sequence reads: CASSHGNGDTQYF. DNA for the CDR3: TGCGCCAGCAGCCATGGTAACGGGGATACGCAGTATTTT.

The chain uses TRBV30 and TRBJ1-6; weak D call: TRBD1 (6 bases). This CDR3 has 14 amino acids. Between the trimmed V and J ends, which lost 0 bases and 8 bases, there was a span of 11 bases. The V gene's germline CDR1 is GTSNPN and CDR2 SVGIG (reference sequence). CDR3 sequence (DNA): TGTGCCTGGAGTGTAGGGGGTAGGGATTCACCCCTCCACTTT. It yields the protein CAWSVGGRDSPLHF. The variable domain in full, completed from reference TRBV30 and TRBJ1-6, reads SQTIHQWPATLVQPVGSPLSLECTVEGTSNPNLYWYRQAAGRGLQLLFYSVGIGQISSEVPQNLSASRPQDRQFILSSKKLLLSDSGFYLCAWSVGGRDSPLHFGNGTRLTVT.

The V call is TRBV7-8, the J call TRBJ2-7, with 8 bases aligning to TRBD1. The ends lost 5 bases at V and 2 bases at J; junction bases unmatched: 14. The CDR3 loop spans 17 amino acids. Looked up from germline, CDR1 is SGHVS and CDR2 is FQNEAQ. CDR3 region: CASSITLGQGKAYEQYV. In DNA, the CDR3 is TGTGCCAGCAGCATAACCCTTGGACAGGGCAAAGCCTACGAGCAGTACGTC.

CDR3 nucleotides: TGTGCCAGCAGCGGTAGCGGGGAACAAGAGACCCAGTACTTC. The encoded protein is CASSGSGEQETQYF. The rearrangement joins TRBV5-4 to TRBJ2-5; 8 bases align to TRBD2. Germline values: CDR1 SGHNT, CDR2 YYREEE (reference sequence). This CDR3 spans 14 amino acids. The V segment lost 4 bases and the J segment 2 bases; nucleotides outside the gene matches: 4.

The genes are TRBV18 and TRBJ2-5; tentatively, D is TRBD1 (5 bases). CDR1 KGHSH and CDR2 LQKENI come from the germline V gene. This CDR3 spans 13 amino acids. The V gene lost 6 bases and the J gene lost 5 bases, with 13 bases spanning the gap. The CDR3 sequence is CASSLTGGETQYF. For the CDR3, the DNA is TGTGCCAGCTCCCTCACAGGTGGGGAGACCCAGTACTTC.

The chain employs TRBV10-2 and TRBJ2-7; 7 bases are a match to TRBD1. Germline V lookup: CDR1 WSHSY, CDR2 SAAADI. The V and J ends lost 8 bases and 2 bases, in that order; junction bases with no gene match: 12. This CDR3 has 15 amino acids. CDR3 nucleotides: TGCGCCAGCGAAAGACAGGGTCTGTCGACCTACGAGCAGTACTTC. Its protein is CASERQGLSTYEQYF.

This rearrangement joins TRBV5-1 to TRBJ1-6; D gene ambiguous. CDR3 length equals 13 residues. Germline V CDR1 and CDR2: SGHRS, YFSETQ. V was shortened by 3 bases and J by 7 bases, with 8 bases between the two germline ends. In nucleotides, the CDR3 is TGCGCCAGCAGCTACGGACTAAATTCACCCCTCCACTTT. Translation gives CASSYGLNSPLHF.

The chain uses TRBV10-3 and TRBJ2-7, with D possibly being TRBD1 (6 bases). There are 15 residues in the CDR3. The germline V and J ends were trimmed by 0 bases and 12 bases, with 21 bases remaining between them. CDR1 is ENHRY, CDR2 SYGVKD, per germline. The CDR3 reads CAISESRRWGTSTYV. The CDR3 region has the DNA TGTGCCATCAGTGAGTCTCGGCGGTGGGGGACAAGTACGTACGTC.

V is TRBV7-9 and J is TRBJ1-1; a weak D match, TRBD1 (6 bases). V was pared by 5 bases and J by 3 bases, with 10 bases between. The germline V gene encodes CDR1 SEHNR and CDR2 FQNEAQ (reference sequence). The CDR3 covers 13 residues. For the CDR3, the DNA is TGTGCCAGCAGCACTTGGACAGACACTGAAGCTTTCTTT. It is translated as CASSTWTDTEAFF.